This paragraph reports one T cell receptor (beta chain). What it binds is not known. Uncontrolled infection, other autoimmune disease, pregnancy or lactation barred patients from enrollment. The sample of blood was obtained at first hyperthyroidism diagnosis (before any ophthalmopathy symptoms). CDR1 SGHAT and CDR2 FQNNGV come from the germline V gene. The ends were cut back, 0 bases at V and 3 bases at J, with 11 bases in the middle. CDR3 size: 15 residues. This sample was included in a study of T cells in Graves' hyperthyroidism and ophthalmopathy. What was amplified from RNA transcripts were TCR beta CDR3 regions. Primed by the HTBI set, a first-round RT-PCR was run on the TCR CDR3. TCRdb called the multiplex PCR reads again in MiXCR, with one record for every CDR3 protein. The table records around 700,000 distinct CDR3 sequences, around 20% of them present only once. Study observations and caveats: Within blood appeared most thyroid clonotypes that had expanded above 0.001. Separation of ophthalmopathy from stable hyperthyroidism was achieved by a 13 V-J model.

This chain joins TRBV11-2 and TRBJ2-5, with D hard to call. This TCR came from a woman in her forties or fifties with Graves' hyperthyroidism that later progressed to Graves' ophthalmopathy. The sequenced sample was blood. This chain's CDR3 is CASSLDRAWEETQYF. DNA of the CDR3: TGTGCCAGCAGCTTAGATCGGGCGTGGGAAGAGACCCAGTACTTC. The full variable domain, with the rest looked up from reference TRBV11-2 and TRBJ2-5, is EAGVAQSPRYKIIEKRQSVAFWCNPISGHATLYWYQQILGQGPKLLIQFQNNGVVDDSQLPKDRFSAERLKGVDSTLKIQPAKLEDSAVYLCASSLDRAWEETQYFGPGTRLLVL.